A single sample gave rise to the 27 T cell receptor beta chains below, sequenced in a study of Ad26.COV2.S vaccination and SARS-CoV-2 variants. The treatment denotes: some 19 received Ad26.COV2.S at low or high dose, single or two shots; several received placebo; per-sample allocation not given. Following the first vaccine or placebo injection, samples were taken on day 63. TCRdb keeps only in-frame clones here, not all; method: immunoSEQ multiplex PCR. This sample has about 350,000 clones, with approximately 84% found just once. The source was peripheral blood, collected in a trial of Ad26.COV2.S vaccine versus placebo. The receptors derive from a person between 18 and 65 years old who received the Ad26.COV2.S COVID-19 vaccine or a placebo.

This clone was counted only a few times. The chain is built from TRBV25-1 and TRBJ1-3, with D uncertain. V lost 4 bases and J lost 2, with 9 bases in between. Germline-derived CDR1 and CDR2 are MGHDK and SYGVNS. The CDR3 spans 14 residues. CDR3 sequence (DNA): TGTGCCAGCAGTGTTCTCGGTGCTGGAAACACCATATATTTT. Its protein is CASSVLGAGNTIYF.

The chain combines TRBV12-3 or TRBV12-4 with TRBJ2-2, with unresolved D. The CDR3 consists of 13 residues. Trimming cost V 6 bases and J 6 bases, with 11 bases left between them. The CDR3 loop reads CASSSDAPGELFF. The CDR3, as DNA: TGTGCCAGCAGCTCGGACGCCCCCGGGGAGCTGTTTTTT.

The chain's CDR3 is CASSLAAAQPNTGELFF. Written as DNA, the CDR3 is TGTGCCAGCAGCTTGGCGGCGGCCCAACCGAACACCGGGGAGCTGTTTTTT. The chain carries TRBV5-5 and TRBJ2-2; D is unresolved. Germline loops: CDR1 SGHKS, CDR2 YYEKEE (reference sequence). This CDR3 spans 17 amino acids. Trimming stripped 0 bases from V and 0 bases from J, with 12 bases between.

In this sample, this clone turned up a few times. V is TRBV29-1 and J is TRBJ2-1; perhaps D is TRBD1 or TRBD2 (6 bases each). The CDR3 length is 16 residues. V was cut by 3 bases and J by 2 bases, with 17 bases left in between. From germline, CDR1 is SQVTM and CDR2 ANQGSEA. The DNA for the CDR3 is TGCAGCGTTGACGGTTTGACGGGGGCAACCTACAATGAGCAGTTCTTC. Amino acids: CSVDGLTGATYNEQFF.

The V call is TRBV5-4, the J call TRBJ2-7, with D maybe TRBD1 (6 bases). CDR1 and CDR2 (germline): SGHNT, YYREEE (reference sequence). This CDR3 region has 13 residues. V was pared by 3 bases and J by 2 bases, with 9 bases between. This CDR3 reads CASSSGQTYEQYF. In DNA form, the CDR3 reads TGTGCCAGCAGCTCTGGACAGACCTACGAGCAGTACTTC.

This rearrangement joins TRBV3-1 (or the pseudogene TRBV3-2) to TRBJ2-5, with 10 bases fitting TRBD2. The CDR3 covers 15 residues. Germline V lookup: CDR1 LGHDT, CDR2 YNNKEL (reference sequence). Losses at the gene ends were 4 bases for V and 1 base for J; bases not matched to a gene: 3. The CDR3 DNA reads as TGTGCCAGCAGCCGGAGACTAGCGGGCCAAGAGACCCAGTACTTC. Amino acid sequence: CASSRRLAGQETQYF.

This clone was counted a few times. The genes are TRBV5-1 and TRBJ2-7; tentatively, D is TRBD1 (6 bases). The germline CDR1 and CDR2 sequences are SGHRS and YFSETQ. There are 14 residues in the CDR3. V dropped 1 base and J dropped 1 base, with 9 bases sitting between them. This chain's CDR3 is CASSLYRESYEQYF. The CDR3 bases are TGCGCCAGCAGCTTGTACAGGGAGTCCTACGAGCAGTACTTC.

The CDR3 coding sequence is TGTGCCAGCAGCATCCGGGGACAGCCCCAAGAGACCCAGTACTTC. Protein: CASSIRGQPQETQYF. V usage is TRBV9 and J usage is TRBJ2-5; TRBD1 agrees at 7 bases. In germline, CDR1 is SGDLS, CDR2 YYNGEE. The length of the CDR3 is 15 residues. V trimming: 4 bases; J trimming: 1 base; junction bases outside the gene matches: 7.

V and J are TRBV11-2 and TRBJ2-1; D is possibly TRBD2 (6 bases). Trimming left V 5 bases short and J 7 bases short, with 15 bases between. Germline-derived CDR1 and CDR2 are SGHAT and FQNNGV. The CDR3 length is 14 residues. The CDR3 coding sequence is TGTGCCAGCAGCCCCCTTACGGCGGGGAATGAGCAGTTCTTC. The encoded protein is CASSPLTAGNEQFF.

V and J are TRBV11-3 and TRBJ2-4; the D gene is possibly TRBD1 (5 bases). Per the germline V gene, CDR1 is SGHNT and CDR2 is YENEEA. CDR3 length: 15 residues. Trimming cost V 3 bases and J 1 base, with 10 bases left between them. In DNA form, the CDR3 reads TGTGCCAGCAGCTTGGGTGGGGCGGCCAAAAACATTCAGTACTTC. This gives the protein CASSLGGAAKNIQYF. Full variable domain (missing parts from reference TRBV11-3 and TRBJ2-4): EAGVVQSPRYKIIEKKQPVAFWCNPISGHNTLYWYLQNLGQGPELLIRYENEEAVDDSQLPKDRFSAERLKGVDSTLKIQPAELGDSAVYLCASSLGGAAKNIQYFGAGTRLSVL.

This clone was seen only a few times. The V call is TRBV5-4, the J call TRBJ1-6; 7 bases fit TRBD1. The germline CDR1 and CDR2 sequences are SGHNT and YYREEE (reference sequence). The ends lost 1 base at V and 9 bases at J; junction bases unmatched: 7. The CDR3 extends over 15 amino acids. The CDR3 loop reads CASSLSRQGGSPLHF. CDR3 nucleotides: TGTGCCAGCAGCTTGAGTCGACAGGGCGGTTCACCCCTCCACTTT.

This clone showed up just once. This chain uses TRBV12-3 or TRBV12-4 with TRBJ1-5; D unresolved. The CDR3 totals 12 residues. With 3 bases removed from V and 6 bases from J, the gap between germline ends came to 6 bases. The CDR3, as DNA: TGTGCCAGCAGTTTCGGTGTTCAGCCCCAGCATTTT. Amino acids: CASSFGVQPQHF.

The sample holds a few counts of this clone. V and J are TRBV9 and TRBJ1-2; TRBD1 matches 7 bases. CDR3 length: 14 amino acids. Trimming at V came to 3 bases and at J to 7 bases, leaving 9 bases not matched to a gene. Germline values: CDR1 SGDLS, CDR2 YYNGEE. For the CDR3, the DNA is TGTGCCAGCAGCGCACAGGGGACGATAGGTGGCTACACCTTC. It is translated as CASSAQGTIGGYTF.

J is TRBJ2-7 and V is TRBV2, with TRBD1 matching over 10 bases. The J segment lost 2 bases and the V segment lost 10 bases, leaving 14 bases of the junction unmatched. The CDR3 loop spans 16 amino acids. Per germline, CDR1 SNHLY and CDR2 FYNNEI. CDR3 coding DNA: TGTGCCAACCGAGTTTGGGCCGGGACAGGGGCCTACGAGCAGTACTTC. Its translation: CANRVWAGTGAYEQYF.

With respect to this clone: The same CDR3 can be traced to other DNA sequences in this sample. The chain employs TRBV24-1 and TRBJ2-2, with TRBD1 as a possible D gene (6 bases). The germline V gene has CDR1 KGHDR and CDR2 SFDVKD. This CDR3 has 14 residues. The V end lost 5 bases, the J end lost 4 bases, and 10 bases lay between the germline ends. The CDR3 loop reads CATSGRGGTGELFF. For the CDR3, the DNA is TGTGCCACCAGTGGGAGAGGGGGCACCGGGGAGCTGTTTTTT.

This sequence joins TRBV7-9 and TRBJ2-2; D is uncertain. The CDR3 contains 15 residues. The V gene lost 3 bases and the J gene lost 4 bases, with 12 bases spanning the gap. Germline CDR1 reads SEHNR; CDR2 reads FQNEAQ (reference sequence). CDR3 protein: CASSFRGQVTGELFF. The DNA for the CDR3 is TGTGCCAGCAGCTTTCGTGGTCAGGTCACCGGGGAGCTGTTTTTT.

This chain connects TRBV7-9 to TRBJ2-2, with 9 bases aligning to TRBD1. Germline CDR1 and CDR2: SEHNR and FQNEAQ (reference sequence). V lost 4 bases, J lost 4 bases, and 7 bases stayed unmatched. The CDR3 length is 16 residues. In nucleotides, the CDR3 is TGTGCCAGCAGCTCCGGGACAGGGCGGGTCACCGGGGAGCTGTTTTTT. Translation gives CASSSGTGRVTGELFF.

The gene calls are TRBV7-2 and TRBJ1-6; D is uncertain. The germline CDR1 and CDR2 sequences are SGHTA and FQGNSA. This CDR3 comprises 12 residues. V lost 5 bases, J lost 4 bases, and 3 bases lay in between. The CDR3 DNA sequence: TGTGCCAGCAGCACGTATAATTCACCCCTCCACTTT. Translating gives CASSTYNSPLHF.

The rearrangement joins TRBV6-2 or TRBV6-3 to TRBJ1-2; 10 bases are a match to TRBD1. CDR3 size: 17 residues. The V gene's germline CDR1 is MNHEY and CDR2 SVGEGT. The J segment lost 6 bases and the V segment lost 2 bases, leaving 12 bases of the junction unmatched. For the CDR3, the DNA is TGTGCCAGCAGTTACGCCCTGACAGGGGGCTCGCAACATGGCTACACCTTC. Translated, it gives CASSYALTGGSQHGYTF.

This clone was seen a few times. The chain couples TRBV3-1 (or the pseudogene TRBV3-2) to TRBJ1-4; D perhaps matches TRBD1 (5 bases). With 0 bases removed from V and 13 bases from J, the gap between germline ends came to 12 bases. Germline loops: CDR1 LGHDT, CDR2 YNNKEL (reference sequence). The CDR3 has 13 amino acids. The CDR3 coding sequence is TGTGCCAGCAGCCAAGAGCGGGGCGGAGGACTGTTTTTT. Its protein product is CASSQERGGGLFF.

The CDR3 DNA reads as TGTGCCAGCAGTGAACGGGGGGTCTTGTCTGGAAACACCATATATTTT. Protein product: CASSERGVLSGNTIYF. This chain uses TRBV2 with TRBJ1-3, with a tentative D call TRBD1 (5 bases). The CDR3 is 16 amino acids. The ends were cut back, 2 bases at V and 1 base at J, with 12 bases in the middle. Germline V lookup: CDR1 SNHLY, CDR2 FYNNEI.

The rearrangement joins TRBV6-6 to TRBJ1-4; the match to TRBD1 covers 8 bases. Unmatched junction bases numbered 4, after V lost 7 bases and J lost 0 bases. This CDR3 region has 15 residues. CDR1 MNHNY and CDR2 SVGAGI come from the germline V gene (reference sequence). This CDR3 is CASISGGTTNEKLFF. The CDR3 DNA reads as TGTGCCAGCATATCAGGGGGCACAACTAATGAAAAACTGTTTTTT.

This clone appeared once. The chain has TRBV7-2 and TRBJ2-1; a weak D match, TRBD1 (6 bases). Germline CDR1 and CDR2: SGHTA and FQGNSA. The CDR3 contains 13 residues. The ends were cut back, 5 bases at V and 6 bases at J, with 11 bases in the middle. CDR3: CASSNRDGNEQFF. The CDR3 coding sequence is TGTGCCAGCAGCAACAGGGACGGCAATGAGCAGTTCTTC.

V is TRBV6-6 and J is TRBJ2-2; D is unresolved. Germline CDR1 and CDR2: MNHNY and SVGAGI (reference sequence). Deletions cut 8 bases from V and 0 bases from J, with 10 bases between. The CDR3 totals 14 residues. The DNA of the CDR3 is TGTGCCAGCGTAGTGGGCTCGAACACCGGGGAGCTGTTTTTT. Its protein product is CASVVGSNTGELFF.

The J gene is TRBJ2-3, the V gene TRBV15; 15 bases match TRBD2. From germline, CDR1 is LNHNV and CDR2 YYDKDF (reference sequence). This CDR3 has 16 amino acids. V lost 3 bases to trimming and J lost 4 bases; unmatched junction nucleotides: 2. The CDR3: CATSRRTSGRADTQYF. For the CDR3, the DNA is TGTGCCACCAGCAGGAGGACTAGCGGGAGGGCAGATACGCAGTATTTT.

This chain joins TRBV29-1 and TRBJ1-1; D is unclear. The CDR3 runs to 13 residues. Trimming pared 6 bases from V and 10 bases from J, leaving 21 bases between. Germline V gives CDR1 SQVTM, CDR2 ANQGSEA. The CDR3 nucleotides read TGCAGCGTAGTTTCGCGGGGAGGGCTAGGAGCTTTCTTT. This codes for CSVVSRGGLGAFF.

The chain joins TRBV18 to TRBJ1-4, with D tentatively TRBD1 (5 bases). Looked up from germline, CDR1 is KGHSH and CDR2 is LQKENI. Trimming took off 0 bases at V and 7 bases at J, with 18 bases between the two ends. This CDR3 has 17 residues. The CDR3 here is CASSPPGGMGRSEKLFF. The CDR3 region has the DNA TGTGCCAGCTCACCACCGGGCGGAATGGGGCGTTCTGAAAAACTGTTTTTT.